This TCR beta chain was profiled in a study of CD8 T cells in ankylosing spondylitis. J lost 8 bases, V lost 6 bases, and 11 bases had no gene match. The CDR3 runs 13 residues. The germline V gene has CDR1 SQVTM and CDR2 ANQGSEA. Notes on the study in general: CD8+ cells made up the disease-linked clones, which were relatively rare in peripheral blood. Blood from ankylosing spondylitis patients appeared to carry a characteristic roughly 8-variant TCR beta motif.

This clonotype appeared many times. Antigen: not known. Quantitative 5'-RACE was performed with molecular barcodes, and it yielded the TCR beta libraries. TCRdb itself ran the 5' RACE reads through MiXCR, one entry per CDR3 protein. The sample lists about 66,000 distinct CDR3 sequences, roughly 6.2% occurring once. The specimen was synovial fluid, either unsorted or a sorted T cell fraction (not recorded which). The sequence derives from a male donor with ankylosing spondylitis. V gene TRBV29-1 combines with J gene TRBJ1-2; 8 bases are shared with TRBD1. This CDR3 is CSVDRDGDLGYTF. For the CDR3, the DNA is TGCAGCGTGGACAGGGACGGCGACTTGGGCTACACCTTC.